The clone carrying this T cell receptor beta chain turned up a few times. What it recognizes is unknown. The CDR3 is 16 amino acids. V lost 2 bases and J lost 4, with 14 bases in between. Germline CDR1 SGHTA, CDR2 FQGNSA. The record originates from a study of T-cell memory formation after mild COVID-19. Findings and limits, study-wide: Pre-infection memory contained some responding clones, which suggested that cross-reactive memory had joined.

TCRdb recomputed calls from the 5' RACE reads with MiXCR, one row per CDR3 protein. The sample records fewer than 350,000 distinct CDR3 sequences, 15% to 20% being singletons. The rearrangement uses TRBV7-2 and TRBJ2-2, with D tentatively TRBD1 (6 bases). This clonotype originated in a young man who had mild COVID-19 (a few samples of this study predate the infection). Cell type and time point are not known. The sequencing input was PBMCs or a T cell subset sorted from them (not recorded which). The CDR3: CASSLNAGATTGELFF. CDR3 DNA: TGTGCCAGCAGCTTAAACGCAGGGGCGACCACCGGGGAGCTGTTTTTT.